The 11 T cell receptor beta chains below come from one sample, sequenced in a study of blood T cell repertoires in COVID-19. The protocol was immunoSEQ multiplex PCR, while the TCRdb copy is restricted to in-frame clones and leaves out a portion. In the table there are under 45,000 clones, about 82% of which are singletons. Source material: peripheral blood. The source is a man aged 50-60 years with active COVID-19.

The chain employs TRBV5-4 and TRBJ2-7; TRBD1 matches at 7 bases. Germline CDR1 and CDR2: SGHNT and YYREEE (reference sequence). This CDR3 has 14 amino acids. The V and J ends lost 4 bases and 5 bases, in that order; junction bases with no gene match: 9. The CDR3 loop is CASSGRQGRDEQYF. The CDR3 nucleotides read TGTGCCAGCAGCGGCAGACAGGGCAGGGACGAGCAGTACTTC. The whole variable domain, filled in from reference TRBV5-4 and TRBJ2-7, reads ETGVTQSPTHLIKTRGQQVTLRCSSQSGHNTVSWYQQALGQGPQFIFQYYREEENGRGNFPPRFSGLQFPNYSSELNVNALELDDSALYLCASSGRQGRDEQYFGPGTRLTVT.

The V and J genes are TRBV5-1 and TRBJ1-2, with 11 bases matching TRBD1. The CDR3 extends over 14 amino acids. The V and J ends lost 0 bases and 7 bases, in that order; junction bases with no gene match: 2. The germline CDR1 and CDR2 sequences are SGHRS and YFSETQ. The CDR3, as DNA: TGCGCCAGCAGCTTGGGGGACAGGGGGTTTGGCTACACCTTC. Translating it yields CASSLGDRGFGYTF.

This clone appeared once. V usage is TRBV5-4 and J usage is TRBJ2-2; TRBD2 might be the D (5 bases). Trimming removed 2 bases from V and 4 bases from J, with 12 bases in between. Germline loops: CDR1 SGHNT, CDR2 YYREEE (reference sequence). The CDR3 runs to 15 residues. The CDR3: CASSLEGFGTGELFF. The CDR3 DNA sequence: TGTGCCAGCAGCTTAGAGGGTTTTGGCACCGGGGAGCTGTTTTTT.

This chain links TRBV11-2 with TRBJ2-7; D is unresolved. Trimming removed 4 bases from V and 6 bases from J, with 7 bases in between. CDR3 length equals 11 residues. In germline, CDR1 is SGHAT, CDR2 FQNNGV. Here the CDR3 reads CASSSYSEQYF. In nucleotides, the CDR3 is TGTGCCAGCAGCTCCTATTCCGAGCAGTACTTC.

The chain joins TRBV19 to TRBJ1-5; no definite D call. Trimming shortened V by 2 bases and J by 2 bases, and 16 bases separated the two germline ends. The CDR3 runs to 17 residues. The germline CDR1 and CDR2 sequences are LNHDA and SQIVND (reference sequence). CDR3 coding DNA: TGTGCCAGTAGTATAATGGTTCGGGGTGGGGGCAATCAGCCCCAGCATTTT. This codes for CASSIMVRGGGNQPQHF.

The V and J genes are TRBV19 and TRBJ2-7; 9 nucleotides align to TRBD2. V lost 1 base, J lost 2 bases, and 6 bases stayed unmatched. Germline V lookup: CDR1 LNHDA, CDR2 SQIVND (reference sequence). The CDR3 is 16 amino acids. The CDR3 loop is CASSIASSGRTYEQYF. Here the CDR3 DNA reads TGTGCCAGTAGTATAGCCTCCAGCGGGAGGACCTACGAGCAGTACTTC. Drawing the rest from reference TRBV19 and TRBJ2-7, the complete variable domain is DGGITQSPKYLFRKEGQNVTLSCEQNLNHDAMYWYRQDPGQGLRLIYYSQIVNDFQKGDIAEGYSVSREKKESFPLTVTSAQKNPTAFYLCASSIASSGRTYEQYFGPGTRLTVT.

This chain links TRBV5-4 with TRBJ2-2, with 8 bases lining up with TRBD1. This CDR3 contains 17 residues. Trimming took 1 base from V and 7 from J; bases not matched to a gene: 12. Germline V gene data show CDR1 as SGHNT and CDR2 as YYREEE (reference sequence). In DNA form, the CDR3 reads TGTGCCAGCAGCTTGCCCTCGATCAGGGGGCTCCGCGGGGAGCTGTTTTTT. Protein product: CASSLPSIRGLRGELFF.

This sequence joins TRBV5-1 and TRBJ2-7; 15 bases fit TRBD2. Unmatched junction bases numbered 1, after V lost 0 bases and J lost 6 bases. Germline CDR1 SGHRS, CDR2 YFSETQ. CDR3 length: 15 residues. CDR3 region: CASSLAGLAGGEQYF. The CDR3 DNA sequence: TGCGCCAGCAGCTTGGCGGGACTAGCGGGGGGCGAGCAGTACTTC.

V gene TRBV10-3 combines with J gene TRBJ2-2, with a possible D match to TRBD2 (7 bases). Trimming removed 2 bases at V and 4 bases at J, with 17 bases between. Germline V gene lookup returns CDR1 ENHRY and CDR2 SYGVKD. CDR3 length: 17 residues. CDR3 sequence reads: CAISEARGGTSTGELFF. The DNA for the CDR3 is TGTGCCATCAGTGAGGCAAGGGGGGGGACCTCCACCGGGGAGCTGTTTTTT.

CDR3 bases: TGTGCCAGCAGTTATAAGGGAGTCTATTTT. As protein: CASSYKGVYF. The V gene is TRBV6-2 or TRBV6-3, the J gene TRBJ2-3; perhaps TRBD2 as D (5 bases). Germline CDR1 is MNHEY and CDR2 is SVGEGT. Trimming took off 3 bases at V and 15 bases at J, with 10 bases between the two ends. The CDR3 runs 10 residues.

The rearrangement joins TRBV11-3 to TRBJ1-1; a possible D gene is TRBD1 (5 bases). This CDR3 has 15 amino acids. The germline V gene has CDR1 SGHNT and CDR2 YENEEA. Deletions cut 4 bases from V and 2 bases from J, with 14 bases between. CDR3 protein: CASSSRGRPNTEAFF. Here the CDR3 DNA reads TGTGCCAGCAGCTCCCGGGGGAGACCTAACACTGAAGCTTTCTTT.